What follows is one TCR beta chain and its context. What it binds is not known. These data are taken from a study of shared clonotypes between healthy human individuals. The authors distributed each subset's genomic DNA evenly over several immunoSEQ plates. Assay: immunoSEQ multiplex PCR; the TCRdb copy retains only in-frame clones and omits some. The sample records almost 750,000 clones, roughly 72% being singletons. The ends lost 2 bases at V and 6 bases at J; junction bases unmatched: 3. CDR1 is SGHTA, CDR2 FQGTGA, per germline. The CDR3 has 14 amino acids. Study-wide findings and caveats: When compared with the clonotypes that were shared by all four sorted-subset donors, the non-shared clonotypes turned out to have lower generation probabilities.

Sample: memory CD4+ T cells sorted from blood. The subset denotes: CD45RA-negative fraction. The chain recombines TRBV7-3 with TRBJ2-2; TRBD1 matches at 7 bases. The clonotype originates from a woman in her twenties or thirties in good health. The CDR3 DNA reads TGTGCCAGCAGCTTATTCCAGGGGGCCGGGGAGCTGTTTTTT. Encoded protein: CASSLFQGAGELFF.